One and the same sample provided the 30 T cell receptor beta chains below, sequenced in a study of regulatory T cells in long-lasting Graves disease. Time point described: newly diagnosed GD, antithyroid drugs for less than 3 months. RNA from PBMCs was the source of the TCR library. Library construction for TCR beta used iRepertoire HTBI primers and Arm-PCR of CDR3 regions. One entry per CDR3 protein, called by TCRdb with MiXCR from the multiplex PCR reads. The table includes 400,000 to 550,000 distinct CDR3 sequences, roughly 15% detected once. These data were likewise used in another study, on T cells in Graves' hyperthyroidism and ophthalmopathy.

This specimen consisted of peripheral blood mononuclear cells (PBMCs), obtained at new diagnosis, from a patient treated with antithyroid drugs. These receptors were collected from a woman aged 25 to 39 with Graves disease.

This clonotype showed up many times. This chain links TRBV12-3 or TRBV12-4 with TRBJ2-5; 10 positions match TRBD2. The V segment lost 2 bases and the J segment 5 bases; nucleotides outside the gene matches: 8. This CDR3 has 16 residues. CDR3 sequence (DNA): TGTGCCAGCAGTTTATGGGCTAGCGGGAGCCAGGAGACCCAGTACTTC. Protein sequence: CASSLWASGSQETQYF.

This clonotype has ten or more counts. The chain recombines TRBV11-2 with TRBJ1-1, with D maybe TRBD1 (5 bases). The CDR3 is made up of 15 amino acids. V lost 0 bases to trimming and J lost 0 bases, with 8 bases between them. Germline CDR1 SGHAT, CDR2 FQNNGV. CDR3 DNA sequence: TGTGCCAGCAGCTTAGAGGAGGGGCTGAACACTGAAGCTTTCTTT. The encoded protein is CASSLEEGLNTEAFF.

V gene TRBV19 combines with J gene TRBJ1-1, with a tentative D call TRBD1 (5 bases). Germline CDR1 and CDR2: LNHDA and SQIVND (reference sequence). V was cut by 7 bases and J by 9 bases, with 24 bases left in between. This CDR3 spans 15 amino acids. CDR3 nucleotides: TGTGCCAGTAAAGATGCGTTGGCCTTTCGACAGAAAGCTTTCTTT. It codes for CASKDALAFRQKAFF.

Regarding this clonotype: A much more abundant neighbour one base away suggests this may be a read error. The chain couples TRBV28 to TRBJ2-1, with a weak D call TRBD1 (6 bases). Trimming cost V 4 bases and J 5 bases, with 15 bases left between them. CDR1 and CDR2 from the germline V gene are MDHEN and SYDVKM. This CDR3 is built from 15 residues. CDR3 bases: TGTGCCAGCAGTTCTGACTCAGACAGGAACAATGAGCAGTTCTTC. It yields the protein CASSSDSDRNNEQFF.

This clonotype has at least ten counts. V gene TRBV27 combines with J gene TRBJ2-1; D might be TRBD2 (5 bases). Trimming removed 3 bases from V and 3 bases from J, with 12 bases in between. There are 15 residues in the CDR3. CDR1 is MNHEY, CDR2 SMNVEV, per germline (reference sequence). The CDR3 is CASSFSRGLYNEQFF. The DNA for the CDR3 is TGTGCCAGCAGTTTCTCCCGCGGGCTCTACAATGAGCAGTTCTTC.

This clonotype was recorded many times. This chain links TRBV6-1 with TRBJ1-1, with 8 positions matching TRBD1. This CDR3 has 11 amino acids. Unmatched junction bases numbered 4, after V lost 3 bases and J lost 13 bases. Germline loops: CDR1 MNHNS, CDR2 SASEGT. This CDR3 reads CASSDTGGVFF. The CDR3 DNA reads as TGTGCCAGCAGTGATACAGGGGGGGTTTTCTTT.

This clonotype was seen at least ten times. The rearrangement links TRBV9 to TRBJ2-1; D possibly corresponds to TRBD1 (5 bases). Germline CDR1 is SGDLS and CDR2 is YYNGEE. Trimming pared 3 bases from V and 2 bases from J, leaving 12 bases between. CDR3 length: 15 residues. The CDR3: CASSEDAQAYNEQFF. CDR3 DNA: TGTGCCAGCAGCGAGGACGCACAGGCCTACAATGAGCAGTTCTTC.

This clonotype has ten or more counts. The V call is TRBV12-3 or TRBV12-4, the J call TRBJ2-2, with D possibly matching TRBD1 (5 bases). The CDR3 totals 11 residues. Trimming took off 9 bases at V and 6 bases at J, with 8 bases between the two ends. The CDR3: CASDSAGELFF. The CDR3 nucleotides read TGTGCCAGTGACAGCGCCGGGGAGCTGTTTTTT.

This clonotype was counted at least ten times. This chain links TRBV7-8 with TRBJ1-1, with TRBD1 identical over 8 bases. Germline CDR1 and CDR2: SGHVS and FQNEAQ. With V trimmed by 8 bases and J by 3 bases, 11 bases remained unmatched. The CDR3 covers 15 residues. The CDR3 sequence: CASCQGAGGDTEAFF. CDR3 nucleotides: TGTGCCAGCTGCCAGGGGGCCGGGGGGGACACTGAAGCTTTCTTT.

V and J are TRBV6-1 and TRBJ2-1, with D perhaps given as TRBD1 or TRBD2 (5 bases each). The CDR3 extends over 15 amino acids. V lost 6 bases to trimming and J lost 0 bases, with 12 bases between them. In germline, CDR1 is MNHNS, CDR2 SASEGT. The DNA of the CDR3 is TGTGCCAGCAGGACGGCAGGGAGCTCCTACAATGAGCAGTTCTTC. This gives the protein CASRTAGSSYNEQFF.

In this sample, this clonotype turned up many times. V usage is TRBV7-2 and J usage is TRBJ1-2; D possibly corresponds to TRBD1 (5 bases). The CDR3 is made up of 13 amino acids. V lost 6 bases to trimming and J lost 4 bases, with 12 bases between them. Germline V gene lookup returns CDR1 SGHTA and CDR2 FQGNSA. CDR3 sequence reads: CASSFGGGYGYTF. CDR3 nucleotide sequence: TGTGCCAGCAGTTTCGGGGGTGGCTATGGCTACACCTTC.

This clonotype was picked up many times. The rearrangement uses TRBV18 and TRBJ2-7, with D tentatively TRBD1 or TRBD2 (5 bases each). The CDR3 is made up of 14 amino acids. V was cut by 5 bases and J by 1 base, with 12 bases left in between. CDR1 and CDR2 (germline): KGHSH, LQKENI. Here the CDR3 DNA reads TGTGCCAGCTCAGCGCTCGGGGCATCCTACGAGCAGTACTTC. Residues: CASSALGASYEQYF.

This clonotype was detected only a few times. The chain recombines TRBV13 with TRBJ2-1; 10 bases fit TRBD2. CDR1 is PRHDT and CDR2 is FYEKMQ in the germline V gene (reference sequence). The CDR3 runs 15 residues. Trimming took 5 bases from V and 7 from J; bases not matched to a gene: 8. CDR3 sequence: CASSQTSGRLNEQFF. CDR3 bases: TGTGCCAGCAGCCAGACTAGCGGGCGTTTGAATGAGCAGTTCTTC.

The chain carries TRBV14 and TRBJ1-5, with D possibly TRBD1 on 5 matching bases. The CDR3 spans 12 residues. Germline loops: CDR1 SGHDN, CDR2 FVKESK. Deletions cut 5 bases from V and 11 bases from J, with 13 bases between. This CDR3 is CASSAGTAAQHF. The DNA of the CDR3 is TGTGCCAGCAGCGCAGGGACGGCCGCCCAGCATTTT. The variable domain in full, with the rest retrieved from reference TRBV14 and TRBJ1-5, is EAGVTQFPSHSVIEKGQTVTLRCDPISGHDNLYWYRRVMGKEIKFLLHFVKESKQDESGMPNNRFLAERTGGTYSTLKVQPAELEDSGVYFCASSAGTAAQHFGDGTRLSIL.

This clonotype was seen many times. The chain combines TRBV18 with TRBJ1-1; D unclear. V lost 6 bases, J lost 4 bases, and 15 bases lay in between. Germline-derived CDR1 and CDR2 are KGHSH and LQKENI. CDR3 length: 14 amino acids. This CDR3 is CASSPTTLGTEAFF. In nucleotides, the CDR3 is TGTGCCAGCTCGCCCACCACTCTGGGCACTGAAGCTTTCTTT.

At least ten counts were recorded for this clonotype. Mismatch with germline at one junction end may stem from a read error. The rearrangement links TRBV27 to TRBJ2-5, with TRBD1 matching over 7 bases. The CDR3 is made up of 14 amino acids. The germline gives CDR1 MNHEY, CDR2 SMNVEV (reference sequence). CDR3 in DNA: TGTGCCAGCAGTCGGACCGACAGGGAAGATACCCAGTACTTC. As protein: CASSRTDREDTQYF.

This clonotype came up a few times. A much larger clone differs by one base, so this may be a read error. The rearrangement links TRBV2 to TRBJ2-3; weak D call: TRBD2 (5 bases). The CDR3 sequence is 14 residues long. Trimming removed 8 bases from V and 4 bases from J, with 16 bases in between. The V gene's germline CDR1 is SNHLY and CDR2 FYNNEI. The DNA for the CDR3 is TGTGCCAGCGAAGGTAAACTAGTACCAGATACGCAGTATTTT. Residues: CASEGKLVPDTQYF.

This clonotype was detected ten times or more. The rearrangement joins TRBV11-2 to TRBJ2-7, with unresolved D. Germline CDR1 SGHAT, CDR2 FQNNGV. V was trimmed by 3 bases and J by 4 bases, leaving 7 bases between them. This CDR3 has 12 amino acids. CDR3 DNA sequence: TGTGCCAGCAGCTTTGATTTTTACGAGCAGTACTTC. Its protein product is CASSFDFYEQYF. The full variable domain, its missing parts supplied by reference TRBV11-2 and TRBJ2-7, is EAGVAQSPRYKIIEKRQSVAFWCNPISGHATLYWYQQILGQGPKLLIQFQNNGVVDDSQLPKDRFSAERLKGVDSTLKIQPAKLEDSAVYLCASSFDFYEQYFGPGTRLTVT.

The gene calls are TRBV27 and TRBJ2-5; 7 bases match TRBD2. Germline CDR1 MNHEY, CDR2 SMNVEV (reference sequence). This CDR3 has 15 residues. J gave up 5 bases and V 6 bases, and 12 bases lay outside the gene matches. The CDR3: CASRASRAGEETQYF. The CDR3 region has the DNA TGTGCCAGCAGGGCGAGCCGGGCGGGGGAGGAGACCCAGTACTTC.

This clonotype appeared a few times. This chain's CDR3 is CASQRGSITEQFF. The DNA of the CDR3 is TGTGCCAGCCAGAGAGGGTCCATCACTGAGCAGTTCTTC. This rearrangement joins TRBV6-1 to TRBJ2-1, with a tentative D call TRBD2 (5 bases). V shed 8 bases and J shed 9 bases, with 17 bases lying between them. The CDR3 has 13 residues. Germline loops: CDR1 MNHNS, CDR2 SASEGT.

This clonotype was seen ten or more times. The rearrangement joins TRBV19 to TRBJ1-2; 8 bases line up with TRBD1. The V gene's germline CDR1 is LNHDA and CDR2 SQIVND (reference sequence). The CDR3 covers 13 residues. After removal of 3 bases from V and 6 bases from J, the junction contained 3 bases not matched to a gene. The CDR3 is CASSIRTGNGYTF. The CDR3 bases are TGTGCCAGTAGTATCCGGACAGGGAATGGCTACACCTTC.

Regarding this clonotype: A much bigger clone sits one base away, suggesting this may be a read error. This rearrangement joins TRBV7-9 to TRBJ2-5, with 8 bases that match TRBD2. J gave up 5 bases and V 4 bases, and 18 bases lay outside the gene matches. CDR1 is SEHNR and CDR2 is FQNEAQ in the germline V gene (reference sequence). The CDR3 loop spans 18 amino acids. The CDR3 sequence: CASSSTLPTSVTGETQYF. In DNA form, the CDR3 reads TGTGCCAGCAGCTCCACACTTCCGACTAGCGTGACCGGGGAGACCCAGTACTTC.

This clonotype was counted at least ten times. The rearrangement joins TRBV25-1 to TRBJ2-1; D is undetermined. The germline V gene has CDR1 MGHDK and CDR2 SYGVNS. The CDR3 has 15 residues. The V end was cut by 1 base, the J end by 4 bases, with 11 bases between. CDR3 bases: TGTGCCAGCAGTGAATCAGGCGGCAATTACAATGAGCAGTTCTTC. The encoded protein is CASSESGGNYNEQFF.

The rearrangement joins TRBV28 to TRBJ2-3, with unresolved D. Looked up from germline, CDR1 is MDHEN and CDR2 is SYDVKM. This CDR3 is 13 amino acids long. Trimming pared 1 base from V and 4 bases from J, leaving 6 bases between. The CDR3 here is CASSLLGADTQYF. The CDR3 DNA reads as TGTGCCAGCAGTTTATTGGGCGCAGATACGCAGTATTTT.

The chain joins TRBV7-2 to TRBJ1-6, with D hard to call. CDR3 length: 17 amino acids. Germline V lookup: CDR1 SGHTA, CDR2 FQGNSA. Trimming removed 5 bases from V and 6 bases from J, with 20 bases in between. The CDR3 DNA is TGTGCCAGCAGCGCCAATTACCGGGTCTCTCCTAATTCACCCCTCCACTTT. Protein sequence: CASSANYRVSPNSPLHF.

V usage is TRBV27 and J usage is TRBJ2-1, with a weak D call TRBD2 (5 bases). The V end was cut by 5 bases, the J end by 14 bases, with 19 bases between. Germline CDR1 and CDR2: MNHEY and SMNVEV (reference sequence). The CDR3 consists of 13 residues. The CDR3 DNA reads TGTGCCAGCAGTGGTAGTAGCGCGAGGGTGGAGTTCTTC. As protein: CASSGSSARVEFF.

This clonotype was detected ten times or more. CDR3 nucleotides: TGCGCCAGCAGCTTTTTGGGACAGCTTTCGAACACTGAAGCTTTCTTT. Its protein product is CASSFLGQLSNTEAFF. V is TRBV5-1 and J is TRBJ1-1; 7 bases are shared with TRBD1. Germline V lookup: CDR1 SGHRS, CDR2 YFSETQ. V shed 2 bases and J 1 base; nucleotides not matched to a gene: 8. The CDR3 runs to 16 residues.

This clonotype was detected many times. This chain links TRBV7-9 with TRBJ1-2, with D tentatively TRBD1 (5 bases). Germline assignment: CDR1 SEHNR and CDR2 FQNEAQ (reference sequence). Trimming removed 5 bases from V and 7 bases from J, with 20 bases in between. The CDR3 sequence is 15 residues long. Written as DNA, the CDR3 is TGTGCCAGCAGCCGGACCTACAGGTCCGGTGGTGGCTACACCTTC. Translation: CASSRTYRSGGGYTF.

The chain uses TRBV5-7 and TRBJ2-3, with 8 bases fitting TRBD2. TRBV5-7 is designated an ORF whose function remains uncertain. The CDR3 loop spans 17 amino acids. Trimming took 0 bases from V and 4 from J; bases not matched to a gene: 10. CDR3 nucleotide sequence: TGTGCCAGCAGCTTGGGTCAGACTAGCGAGGTGTCAGATACGCAGTATTTT. Amino acids: CASSLGQTSEVSDTQYF.

The chain employs TRBV19 and TRBJ2-4; 9 positions match TRBD1. Unmatched junction bases numbered 2, after V lost 7 bases and J lost 1 base. Germline V CDR1 and CDR2: LNHDA, SQIVND (reference sequence). The CDR3 contains 14 residues. This CDR3 is CASKGTGAKNIQYF. For the CDR3, the DNA is TGTGCCAGTAAAGGGACAGGGGCCAAAAACATTCAGTACTTC.